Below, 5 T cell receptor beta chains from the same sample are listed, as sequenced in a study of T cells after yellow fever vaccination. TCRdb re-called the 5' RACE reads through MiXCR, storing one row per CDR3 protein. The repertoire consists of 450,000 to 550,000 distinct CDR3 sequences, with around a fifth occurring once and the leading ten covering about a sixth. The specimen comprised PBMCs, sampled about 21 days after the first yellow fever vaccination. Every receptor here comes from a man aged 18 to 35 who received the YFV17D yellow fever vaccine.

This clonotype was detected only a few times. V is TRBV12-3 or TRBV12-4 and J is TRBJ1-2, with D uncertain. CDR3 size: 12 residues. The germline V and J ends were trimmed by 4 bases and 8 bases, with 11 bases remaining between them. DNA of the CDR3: TGTGCCAGCAGTTGGTCAGAAAAAGGCTACACCTTC. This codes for CASSWSEKGYTF.

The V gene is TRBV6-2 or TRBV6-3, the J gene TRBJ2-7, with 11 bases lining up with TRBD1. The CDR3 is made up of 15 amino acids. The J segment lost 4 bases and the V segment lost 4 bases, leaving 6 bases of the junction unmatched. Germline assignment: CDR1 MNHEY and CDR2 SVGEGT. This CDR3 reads CASSSPGQGEYEQYF. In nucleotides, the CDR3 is TGTGCCAGCAGTTCTCCGGGACAGGGGGAATACGAGCAGTACTTC.

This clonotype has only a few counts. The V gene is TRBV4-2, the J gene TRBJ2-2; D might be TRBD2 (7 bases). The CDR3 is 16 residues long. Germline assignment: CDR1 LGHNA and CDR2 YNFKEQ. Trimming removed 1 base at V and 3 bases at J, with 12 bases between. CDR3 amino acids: CASSQVRGAYTGELFF. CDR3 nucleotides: TGTGCCAGCAGCCAAGTTCGGGGGGCCTACACCGGGGAGCTGTTTTTT.

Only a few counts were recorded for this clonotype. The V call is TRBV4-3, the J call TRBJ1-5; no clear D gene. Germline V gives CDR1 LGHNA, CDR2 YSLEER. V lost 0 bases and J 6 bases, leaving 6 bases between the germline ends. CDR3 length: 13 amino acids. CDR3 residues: CASSQEYSQPQHF. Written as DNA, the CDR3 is TGCGCCAGCAGCCAAGAGTACAGTCAGCCCCAGCATTTT.

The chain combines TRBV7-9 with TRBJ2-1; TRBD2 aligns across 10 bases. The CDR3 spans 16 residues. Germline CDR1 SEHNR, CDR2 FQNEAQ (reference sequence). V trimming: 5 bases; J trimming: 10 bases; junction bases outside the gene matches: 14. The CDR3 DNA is TGTGCCAGCAGCCCCCGGTTAGCGGGGGGCCAGGGGGAGCAGTTCTTC. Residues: CASSPRLAGGQGEQFF.